This T cell receptor beta chain was recovered during a study of cytomegalovirus exposure and HLA in healthy donors. Study-wide findings and caveats: Sequences of the TCR beta chain were said to predict the HLA-A and HLA-B alleles of most subjects accurately.

The CDR3 covers 16 residues. V lost 0 bases to trimming and J lost 5 bases, with 14 bases between them. Germline CDR1 reads SGHNT; CDR2 reads YYREEE (reference sequence). Concerning this clone itself: Its antigen is still unknown.

The PCR ran on 60 Vbeta and 13 Jbeta primers. Sequencing used immunoSEQ multiplex PCR; TCRdb keeps in-frame clones, though not all of them. This table holds about 91,000 clones. Sequencing was performed on PBMCs. This sequence originates from a woman aged 25 to 45 in good health and CMV-seronegative. The chain couples TRBV5-4 to TRBJ1-4, with a tentative D call TRBD1 (6 bases). In nucleotides, the CDR3 is TGTGCCAGCAGCTTGGTGGGACATGCCGCGAATGAAAAACTGTTTTTT. Encoded protein: CASSLVGHAANEKLFF.